These 30 T cell receptor beta chains came from one sample sequenced in a study of cytomegalovirus exposure and HLA in healthy donors. Here immunoSEQ multiplex PCR was the method, and the copy in TCRdb shows in-frame clones only, minus some. The table has fewer than 200,000 clones, around 85% seen once. The specimen sequenced was PBMCs. The origin of the receptors is a woman aged 25 to 39 in good health and CMV-seronegative.

This clone has only a few counts. The rearrangement joins TRBV4-1 to TRBJ2-7; TRBD1 aligns across 7 bases. The CDR3 has 15 amino acids. With 4 bases clipped from V and 0 bases from J, the junction kept 6 bases outside the gene matches. The germline V gene has CDR1 MGHRA and CDR2 YSYEKL. The CDR3 sequence is CASSLLRGSSYEQYF. CDR3 sequence (DNA): TGCGCCAGCAGCCTCCTCAGGGGGAGCTCCTACGAGCAGTACTTC.

This clone was recorded once. This chain joins TRBV6-5 and TRBJ1-4; D unresolved. Trimming shortened V by 4 bases and J by 8 bases, and 11 bases separated the two germline ends. This CDR3 is 13 amino acids long. Germline loops: CDR1 MNHEY, CDR2 SVGAGI. The CDR3 sequence is CASSSRSPEKLFF. In DNA, the CDR3 is TGTGCCAGCAGTTCAAGGAGTCCAGAAAAACTGTTTTTT.

Here the CDR3 reads CASTHESPPEAFF. CDR3 coding DNA: TGTGCCAGCACCCACGAATCCCCCCCTGAAGCTTTCTTT. This chain connects TRBV28 to TRBJ1-1; no firm D call. The germline V gene encodes CDR1 MDHEN and CDR2 SYDVKM. Trimming cost V 7 bases and J 6 bases, with 15 bases left between them. This CDR3 has 13 residues.

CDR3 sequence: CASSHERTGYSGYTF. CDR3 nucleotides: TGTGCCAGCAGCCACGAGAGGACAGGGTATTCTGGCTACACCTTC. The chain uses TRBV6-6 and TRBJ1-2, with 8 positions matching TRBD1. The germline CDR1 and CDR2 sequences are MNHNY and SVGAGI (reference sequence). The CDR3 length is 15 residues. J lost 7 bases, V lost 6 bases, and 13 bases had no gene match.

This clone turned up a few times. The rearrangement links TRBV7-2 to TRBJ1-1; D is unclear. The CDR3 runs 14 residues. CDR1 and CDR2 from the germline V gene are SGHTA and FQGNSA. V lost 5 bases and J lost 4, with 14 bases in between. The CDR3 DNA is TGTGCCAGCAGCCCGCGCCGGGGAGGCACTGAAGCTTTCTTT. Protein product: CASSPRRGGTEAFF. The full variable domain, in which reference TRBV7-2 and TRBJ1-1 provide the parts outside the CDR3, is GAGVSQSPSNKVTEKGKDVELRCDPISGHTALYWYRQSLGQGLEFLIYFQGNSAPDKSGLPSDRFSAERTGGSVSTLTIQRTQQEDSAVYLCASSPRRGGTEAFFGQGTRLTVV.

The chain joins TRBV2 to TRBJ2-7, with 13 bases aligning to TRBD2. V shed 5 bases and J 6 bases; nucleotides not matched to a gene: 7. Germline V gene lookup returns CDR1 SNHLY and CDR2 FYNNEI. CDR3 size: 15 residues. In DNA, the CDR3 is TGTGCCAGCAGTCCCGGACTAGCGGGAGTAGCCGAGCAGTACTTC. Translating it yields CASSPGLAGVAEQYF. Looking up the rest from reference TRBV2 and TRBJ2-7 gives the full variable domain: EPEVTQTPSHQVTQMGQEVILRCVPISNHLYFYWYRQILGQKVEFLVSFYNNEISEKSEIFDDQFSVERPDGSNFTLKIRSTKLEDSAMYFCASSPGLAGVAEQYFGPGTRLTVT.

Written as DNA, the CDR3 is TGCGCCAGCAGCCACAGACCGGACGGCAATCAGCCCCAGCATTTT. Translating it yields CASSHRPDGNQPQHF. The chain recombines TRBV4-1 with TRBJ1-5; D is ambiguous. The germline V gene has CDR1 MGHRA and CDR2 YSYEKL. The CDR3 runs to 15 residues. The V and J ends lost 3 bases and 2 bases respectively, with 11 bases between them.

The V and J genes are TRBV6-6 and TRBJ2-3; D may be TRBD1 (6 bases). The CDR3 sequence is 14 residues long. V lost 4 bases and J lost 4, with 12 bases in between. CDR1 is MNHNY and CDR2 is SVGAGI in the germline V gene (reference sequence). The CDR3 DNA reads TGTGCCAGCAGTTTTCAGGGGATCCCAGATACGCAGTATTTT. As protein: CASSFQGIPDTQYF.

The V gene is TRBV7-6, the J gene TRBJ1-4, with D unclear. Germline-derived CDR1 and CDR2 are SGHVS and FNYEAQ. Between the trimmed V and J ends, which lost 1 base and 5 bases, there was a span of 5 bases. The CDR3 covers 13 residues. DNA of the CDR3: TGTGCCAGCAGCTTAGGGGTAAATGAAAAACTGTTTTTT. It encodes CASSLGVNEKLFF.

This chain links TRBV6-1 with TRBJ2-7; 9 bases agree with TRBD1. The germline CDR1 and CDR2 sequences are MNHNS and SASEGT. Trimming removed 1 base from V and 7 bases from J; junction bases left unmatched: 14. This CDR3 has 17 residues. CDR3 loop: CASSEGPWDRALREQYF. CDR3 in DNA: TGTGCCAGCAGTGAAGGTCCCTGGGACAGGGCCCTGAGGGAGCAGTACTTC.

This clone was found a few times. V usage is TRBV30 and J usage is TRBJ2-1; tentatively, D is TRBD1 (5 bases). The CDR3 loop spans 13 amino acids. CDR1 GTSNPN and CDR2 SVGIG come from the germline V gene (reference sequence). The V and J ends lost 2 bases and 8 bases respectively, with 13 bases between them. Here the CDR3 DNA reads TGTGCCTGGAGTTGGGCAGGGAACGATGAGCAGTTCTTC. Translated, it gives CAWSWAGNDEQFF.

This clone turned up a few times. CDR3 DNA: TGTGCCAGCAGCCCCCAGGACAGGGCCACCGAAGCTTTCTTT. This sequence encodes CASSPQDRATEAFF. The chain joins TRBV7-3 to TRBJ1-1; 8 positions agree with TRBD1. The length of the CDR3 is 14 residues. After removal of 5 bases from V and 8 bases from J, the junction contained 10 bases not matched to a gene. Germline CDR1 SGHTA, CDR2 FQGTGA.

This sequence joins TRBV19 and TRBJ1-1; a possible D gene is TRBD1 (5 bases). Germline lookup yields CDR1 LNHDA and CDR2 SQIVND (reference sequence). The V end was cut by 2 bases, the J end by 4 bases, with 11 bases between. CDR3 length equals 14 residues. CDR3 sequence: CASSITGGSTEAFF. Here the CDR3 DNA reads TGTGCCAGTAGTATAACAGGCGGGAGCACTGAAGCTTTCTTT.

The rearrangement links TRBV28 to TRBJ2-7; 12 bases fit TRBD2. V lost 1 base, J lost 4 bases, and 5 bases stayed unmatched. CDR3 size: 16 residues. Germline loops: CDR1 MDHEN, CDR2 SYDVKM. DNA of the CDR3: TGTGCCAGCAGTTTATCCCCCACTAGCGGGGGGTACGAGCAGTACTTC. Its translation is CASSLSPTSGGYEQYF.

This chain uses TRBV5-4 with TRBJ2-2; D assignment may be TRBD1 or TRBD2 (6 bases each). CDR1 is SGHNT, CDR2 YYREEE, per germline (reference sequence). V was cut by 0 bases and J by 7 bases, with 13 bases left in between. This CDR3 spans 15 amino acids. The CDR3 region is CASSLDREVGGELFF. CDR3 sequence (DNA): TGTGCCAGCAGCTTGGACAGGGAGGTGGGCGGGGAGCTGTTTTTT.

This chain joins TRBV18 and TRBJ2-7; no definite D call. Germline assignment: CDR1 KGHSH and CDR2 LQKENI. Trimming removed 2 bases at V and 3 bases at J, with 11 bases between. The CDR3 covers 14 residues. CDR3 amino acids: CASSPSVSNYEQYF. CDR3 bases: TGTGCCAGCTCACCATCCGTCTCCAACTACGAGCAGTACTTC.

The chain recombines TRBV5-1 with TRBJ2-5, with D possibly matching TRBD1 (7 bases). The V and J ends lost 4 bases and 3 bases respectively, with 16 bases between them. Germline V gene lookup returns CDR1 SGHRS and CDR2 YFSETQ. This CDR3 is built from 15 residues. CDR3 loop: CASSINGRGEETQYF. As DNA, the CDR3 is TGCGCCAGCAGCATAAATGGCAGGGGGGAAGAGACCCAGTACTTC. Supplemented by reference TRBV5-1 and TRBJ2-5, the full variable domain reads KAGVTQTPRYLIKTRGQQVTLSCSPISGHRSVSWYQQTPGQGLQFLFEYFSETQRNKGNFPGRFSGRQFSNSRSEMNVSTLELGDSALYLCASSINGRGEETQYFGPGTRLLVL.

This clone turned up a few times. The gene calls are TRBV7-2 and TRBJ2-2, with 9 bases identical to TRBD2. The junction had 11 bases not matched to a gene; V was cut back by 5 bases and J by 4 bases. The CDR3 contains 17 residues. In germline, CDR1 is SGHTA, CDR2 FQGNSA. The CDR3 sequence is CASSATLAGVRTGELFF. The CDR3 nucleotides are TGTGCCAGCAGCGCCACCTTAGCGGGAGTGCGCACCGGGGAGCTGTTTTTT.

The genes are TRBV28 and TRBJ2-7; the match to TRBD1 covers 10 bases. The germline V gene has CDR1 MDHEN and CDR2 SYDVKM. J lost 8 bases, V lost 6 bases, and 10 bases had no gene match. The CDR3 sequence is 14 residues long. The CDR3 spells CASSSWDRGYQQYF. The CDR3 DNA is TGTGCCAGCAGCAGCTGGGACAGGGGTTACCAGCAGTACTTC.

The V gene is TRBV5-4, the J gene TRBJ1-6; D is unresolved. V was shortened by 0 bases and J by 11 bases, with 6 bases between the two germline ends. Germline lookup yields CDR1 SGHNT and CDR2 YYREEE (reference sequence). The CDR3 extends over 12 amino acids. The CDR3 loop is CASSLENAPLHF. CDR3 in DNA: TGTGCCAGCAGCTTGGAAAACGCACCCCTCCACTTT.

This rearrangement joins TRBV30 to TRBJ2-2; 8 nucleotides match TRBD2. V dropped 4 bases and J dropped 0; count of bases not matched to a gene: 1. Germline V gene data show CDR1 as GTSNPN and CDR2 as SVGIG (reference sequence). The CDR3 runs 14 residues. CDR3 sequence (DNA): TGTGCCTGGAAAGCGGGGGCGAACACCGGGGAGCTGTTTTTT. It codes for CAWKAGANTGELFF.

The chain has TRBV7-2 and TRBJ2-7; 11 bases match TRBD1. The ends lost 1 base at V and 7 bases at J; junction bases unmatched: 15. Germline V gene lookup returns CDR1 SGHTA and CDR2 FQGNSA. There are 18 residues in the CDR3. The CDR3 sequence is CASSLEGQGATWAKEQYF. In DNA, the CDR3 is TGTGCCAGCAGCTTAGAAGGACAGGGGGCGACATGGGCAAAAGAGCAGTACTTC.

This sequence joins TRBV27 and TRBJ1-5; 7 bases are a match to TRBD1. The length of the CDR3 is 16 residues. Germline CDR1 is MNHEY and CDR2 is SMNVEV (reference sequence). The ends lost 4 bases at V and 5 bases at J; junction bases unmatched: 11. The CDR3: CASSSRQGGWDQPQHF. CDR3 bases: TGTGCCAGCAGTTCCCGACAGGGAGGGTGGGATCAGCCCCAGCATTTT.

This clone was found once. J is TRBJ2-3 and V is TRBV7-9; D call uncertain. V lost 4 bases and J 5 bases, leaving 13 bases between the germline ends. The CDR3 totals 14 residues. Germline V gene sequence: CDR1 SEHNR, CDR2 FQNEAQ (reference sequence). This CDR3 is CASSSPGQRDTQYF. Written as DNA, the CDR3 is TGTGCCAGCAGCTCACCTGGGCAGAGAGATACGCAGTATTTT.

A note on this clone: The sample has other DNA sequences that encode this CDR3 too. For the CDR3, the DNA is TGTGCCAGCAGCTTGGGAAGGCACAATGAGCAGTTCTTC. Residues: CASSLGRHNEQFF. The V gene is TRBV7-8, the J gene TRBJ2-1; D gene uncertain. CDR3 length equals 13 residues. The ends were cut back, 3 bases at V and 5 bases at J, with 8 bases in the middle. Germline lookup yields CDR1 SGHVS and CDR2 FQNEAQ.

The chain carries TRBV10-3 and TRBJ1-2; D possibly corresponds to TRBD1 (5 bases). CDR1 ENHRY and CDR2 SYGVKD come from the germline V gene. V shed 3 bases and J shed 4 bases, with 12 bases lying between them. The CDR3 covers 14 residues. The CDR3 DNA reads as TGTGCCATCAGTGAAACGGGACCTGGCTATGGCTACACCTTC. Residues: CAISETGPGYGYTF.

The gene calls are TRBV7-2 and TRBJ1-5; D gene ambiguous. Trimming left V 2 bases short and J 7 bases short, with 15 bases between. The V gene's germline CDR1 is SGHTA and CDR2 FQGNSA. This CDR3 is 15 amino acids long. CDR3 nucleotides: TGTGCCAGCAGCTTAAACATAAGGTCGGGACAGCCCCAGCATTTT. Translated: CASSLNIRSGQPQHF. The whole variable domain, filled in from reference TRBV7-2 and TRBJ1-5, reads GAGVSQSPSNKVTEKGKDVELRCDPISGHTALYWYRQSLGQGLEFLIYFQGNSAPDKSGLPSDRFSAERTGGSVSTLTIQRTQQEDSAVYLCASSLNIRSGQPQHFGDGTRLSIL.

The V call is TRBV15, the J call TRBJ2-3; 10 bases align to TRBD2. This CDR3 comprises 16 residues. Trimming took 5 bases from V and 4 from J; bases not matched to a gene: 9. The germline V gene has CDR1 LNHNV and CDR2 YYDKDF (reference sequence). The CDR3 DNA follows: TGTGCCACCAGCCCCAAACTAGCGGGGTGGGCAGATACGCAGTATTTT. Translation gives CATSPKLAGWADTQYF.

V usage is TRBV5-6 and J usage is TRBJ1-2, with 7 bases fitting TRBD1. The V and J ends lost 5 bases and 3 bases, in that order; junction bases with no gene match: 7. The CDR3 extends over 14 amino acids. The germline V gene has CDR1 SGHDT and CDR2 YYEEEE. The CDR3 region is CASSRDSGDYGYTF. In DNA, the CDR3 is TGTGCCAGCAGTCGGGACAGCGGGGACTATGGCTACACCTTC.

The chain couples TRBV5-4 to TRBJ2-7; perhaps TRBD2 as D (5 bases). Germline CDR1 SGHNT, CDR2 YYREEE (reference sequence). There are 14 residues in the CDR3. The V gene lost 1 base and the J gene lost 4 bases, with 12 bases spanning the gap. This chain's CDR3 is CASSLRGSKYEQYF. CDR3 sequence (DNA): TGTGCCAGCAGCTTGCGAGGGAGTAAATACGAGCAGTACTTC.